Given below is one T cell receptor beta chain in context. The CDR3 covers 15 residues. V shed 5 bases, J shed 4 bases, and the junction held 6 bases outside the gene matches. Looked up from germline, CDR1 is MNHEY and CDR2 is SMNVEV (reference sequence). These data belong to a study of control samples from healthy donors and cancer patients. Data came from immunoSEQ multiplex PCR; TCRdb stores just in-frame clones and leaves some out. The data hold tens of thousands of clones, with around 87% observed a single time. The chain employs TRBV27 and TRBJ2-7; 12 bases align to TRBD2. Sequencing was carried out using PBMCs. The clonotype comes from a woman aged 60-75 years with lung cancer. The CDR3 DNA sequence: TGTGCCAGCAGTGTGACTAGCGGGAGTCCGTACGAGCAGTACTTC. Translation: CASSVTSGSPYEQYF.